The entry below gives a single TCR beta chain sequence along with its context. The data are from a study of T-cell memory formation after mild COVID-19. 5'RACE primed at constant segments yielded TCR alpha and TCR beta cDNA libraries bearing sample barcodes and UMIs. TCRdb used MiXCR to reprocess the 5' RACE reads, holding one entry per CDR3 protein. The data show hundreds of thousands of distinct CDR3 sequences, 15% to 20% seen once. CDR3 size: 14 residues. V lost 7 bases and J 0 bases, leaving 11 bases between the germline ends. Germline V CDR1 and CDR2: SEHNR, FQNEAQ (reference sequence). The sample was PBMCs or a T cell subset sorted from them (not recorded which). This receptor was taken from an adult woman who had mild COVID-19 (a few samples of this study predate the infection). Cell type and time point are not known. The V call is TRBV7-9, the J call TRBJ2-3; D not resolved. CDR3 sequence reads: CASIWGPSTDTQYF. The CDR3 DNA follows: TGTGCCAGCATATGGGGTCCCAGCACAGATACGCAGTATTTT.